These 12 T cell receptor beta chains were all obtained from the same sample, sequenced in a study of CD8 T cells in Susac syndrome (dated by TCRdb to the late 2010s). The receptor library was made with the immunoSEQ multiplex PCR assay. RNA was extracted using the RNeasy kit, and roughly 0.5 to 1 microgram was reverse transcribed with random hexamers. Through fastp at Q25 and MiXCR, TCRdb rebuilt clones from the public reads, retaining in-frame beta chains. Rows are combined by CDR3 protein, so each entry shows the most common genes and DNA. The sample contains 170,000 or so distinct CDR3 sequences, 90% to 95% of them found a single time. Clones ranked in the top ten supply roughly 0.12% of the sample. Specimen: CD4+ T cells from PBMCs. The source is a human donor with Susac syndrome.

This rearrangement joins TRBV7-9 to TRBJ1-1; D possibly corresponds to TRBD1 (5 bases). Per the germline V gene, CDR1 is SEHNR and CDR2 is FQNEAQ (reference sequence). The V and J ends lost 2 bases and 0 bases respectively, with 16 bases between them. This CDR3 comprises 17 residues. This chain's CDR3 is CASSLTSRGEMNTEAFF. For the CDR3, the DNA is TGTGCCAGCAGCTTAACGTCTAGGGGAGAGATGAACACTGAAGCTTTCTTT. Complete variable domain (other parts from reference TRBV7-9 and TRBJ1-1): DTGVSQNPRHKITKRGQNVTFRCDPISEHNRLYWYRQTLGQGPEFLTYFQNEAQLEKSRLLSDRFSAERPKGSFSTLEIQRTEQGDSAMYLCASSLTSRGEMNTEAFFGQGTRLTVV.

This clonotype was recorded once. This chain connects TRBV6-2 or TRBV6-3 to TRBJ2-5; tentatively, D is TRBD1 or TRBD2 (5 bases each). CDR3 length equals 18 residues. Germline CDR1 is MNHEY and CDR2 is SVGEGT. V was pared by 5 bases and J by 0 bases, with 22 bases between. As DNA, the CDR3 is TGTGCCAGCAGTACACTGCTACATCCCGGGACCTACCAAGAGACCCAGTACTTC. Encoded protein: CASSTLLHPGTYQETQYF.

The CDR3 spells CASSVNEQYF. The CDR3 coding sequence is TGTGCCAGCAGCGTAAACGAGCAGTACTTC. The chain employs TRBV9 and TRBJ2-7, with D uncertain. Germline CDR1 is SGDLS and CDR2 is YYNGEE. This CDR3 has 10 residues. V gave up 1 base and J gave up 5 bases, with 1 base separating them.

The V and J genes are TRBV11-2 and TRBJ1-5, with D possibly being TRBD1 (6 bases). This CDR3 spans 15 amino acids. V dropped 1 base and J dropped 4 bases, with 11 bases sitting between them. Germline V gene lookup returns CDR1 SGHAT and CDR2 FQNNGV. The CDR3 protein is CASSLGDTPNQPQHF. CDR3 bases: TGTGCCAGCAGCTTAGGGGACACACCAAATCAGCCCCAGCATTTT.

V usage is TRBV7-9 and J usage is TRBJ2-2; 7 bases fit TRBD1. The ends lost 1 base at V and 0 bases at J; junction bases unmatched: 5. In germline, CDR1 is SEHNR, CDR2 FQNEAQ (reference sequence). The CDR3 contains 17 residues. Written as DNA, the CDR3 is TGTGCCAGCAGCTTAGAAAGACAGGGCTCGAACACCGGGGAGCTGTTTTTT. Encoded protein: CASSLERQGSNTGELFF. The variable domain in full, completed from reference TRBV7-9 and TRBJ2-2, reads DTGVSQNPRHKITKRGQNVTFRCDPISEHNRLYWYRQTLGQGPEFLTYFQNEAQLEKSRLLSDRFSAERPKGSFSTLEIQRTEQGDSAMYLCASSLERQGSNTGELFFGEGSRLTVL.

The chain joins TRBV20-1 to TRBJ2-1; 8 bases map to TRBD2. The J segment lost 8 bases and the V segment lost 4 bases, leaving 1 base of the junction unmatched. Germline V gene data show CDR1 as DFQATT and CDR2 as SNEGSKA (reference sequence). CDR3 length: 11 residues. The CDR3 protein is CSATRGDEQFF. The CDR3 DNA reads TGCAGTGCTACGCGGGGGGATGAGCAGTTCTTC.

The V gene is TRBV2, the J gene TRBJ2-1; D perhaps matches TRBD2 (5 bases). Per germline, CDR1 SNHLY and CDR2 FYNNEI. Trimming cost V 0 bases and J 6 bases, with 12 bases left between them. The CDR3 totals 15 residues. CDR3 sequence reads: CASSEASVGGNEQFF. CDR3 DNA: TGTGCCAGCAGTGAAGCTTCGGTAGGAGGCAATGAGCAGTTCTTC.

The chain employs TRBV4-1 and TRBJ2-2, with no clear D. Germline values: CDR1 MGHRA, CDR2 YSYEKL. V shed 0 bases and J shed 6 bases, with 8 bases lying between them. This CDR3 contains 14 residues. DNA of the CDR3: TGCGCCAGCAGCCAAGAGAACCGAGCCGGGGAGCTGTTTTTT. Amino acid sequence: CASSQENRAGELFF.

This clonotype has only one observation. The J gene is TRBJ2-1, the V gene TRBV30, with D possibly TRBD1 on 5 matching bases. CDR3 length: 12 residues. The V end was cut by 5 bases, the J end by 9 bases, with 14 bases between. Germline CDR1 reads GTSNPN; CDR2 reads SVGIG (reference sequence). The CDR3 DNA follows: TGTGCCTGGGACAGAGGTCTTGGTGAGCAGTTCTTC. Protein: CAWDRGLGEQFF.

This chain connects TRBV15 to TRBJ1-2, with D unclear. This CDR3 has 14 amino acids. Trimming stripped 3 bases from V and 7 bases from J, with 15 bases between. Looked up from germline, CDR1 is LNHNV and CDR2 is YYDKDF (reference sequence). CDR3 in amino acids: CATSRRELAVGYTF. For the CDR3, the DNA is TGTGCCACCAGCAGGAGGGAATTGGCTGTTGGCTACACCTTC.

The V call is TRBV4-3, the J call TRBJ2-5; D gene ambiguous. V lost 0 bases and J 2 bases, leaving 7 bases between the germline ends. In germline, CDR1 is LGHNA, CDR2 YSLEER. The CDR3 has 14 residues. The CDR3 protein is CASSQDPKQETQYF. The DNA for the CDR3 is TGCGCCAGCAGCCAAGATCCCAAGCAAGAGACCCAGTACTTC.

The chain links TRBV30 to TRBJ1-2; D unclear. The ends were cut back, 4 bases at V and 2 bases at J, with 5 bases in the middle. The CDR3 contains 11 residues. Germline lookup yields CDR1 GTSNPN and CDR2 SVGIG (reference sequence). The CDR3 loop is CAWMDNYGYTF. CDR3 coding DNA: TGTGCCTGGATGGACAACTATGGCTACACCTTC.